The 26 T cell receptor beta chains presented below share a single source sample, sequenced in a study of T cell clones after liver transplantation. The protocol was immunoSEQ multiplex PCR, while the TCRdb copy is restricted to in-frame clones and leaves out a portion. Of about 33,000 clones listed, around 94% are singletons. The sample was CD8+ T cells from blood, taken 12 months after liver transplant. The receptors shown here come from a human patient who received a liver transplant. Some T cells may be transferred from the graft donor.

This CDR3 reads CASSWLSGNTGELFF. CDR3 DNA: TGTGCCAGCAGCTGGCTTAGCGGGAACACCGGGGAGCTGTTTTTT. The V call is TRBV7-2, the J call TRBJ2-2, with D maybe TRBD2 (6 bases). Germline V gene data show CDR1 as SGHTA and CDR2 as FQGNSA. The germline V and J ends were trimmed by 4 bases and 1 base, with 10 bases remaining between them. The CDR3 extends over 15 amino acids.

The chain has TRBV4-3 and TRBJ2-7; 12 bases are a match to TRBD1. Per the germline V gene, CDR1 is LGHNA and CDR2 is YSLEER. Trimming took 4 bases from V and 6 from J; bases not matched to a gene: 7. The CDR3 spans 15 residues. The DNA of the CDR3 is TGCGCCAGCAGCCTGGGACAGGGGGCATCAGGCGAGCAGTACTTC. It translates to CASSLGQGASGEQYF.

This chain uses TRBV4-2 with TRBJ1-1; D perhaps matches TRBD1 (6 bases). CDR3 length: 13 amino acids. Germline CDR1 is LGHNA and CDR2 is YNFKEQ. Trimming left V 1 base short and J 8 bases short, with 11 bases between. CDR3 protein: CASSQGRTVEAFF. CDR3 sequence (DNA): TGTGCCAGCAGCCAAGGGAGGACAGTGGAAGCTTTCTTT.

This clone was detected only a few times. The chain carries TRBV9 and TRBJ2-1; D not certain. In germline, CDR1 is SGDLS, CDR2 YYNGEE. This CDR3 is 13 amino acids long. The ends were cut back, 0 bases at V and 9 bases at J, with 10 bases in the middle. Here the CDR3 DNA reads TGTGCCAGCAGCGTAGGTTCTGTTGGTGAGCAGTTCTTC. This translates into CASSVGSVGEQFF. Based on the CDR3 plus reference TRBV9 and TRBJ2-1, the full variable domain is DSGVTQTPKHLITATGQRVTLRCSPRSGDLSVYWYQQSLDQGLQFLIQYYNGEERAKGNILERFSAQQFPDLHSELNLSSLELGDSALYFCASSVGSVGEQFFGPGTRLTVL.

This clone was detected only once. The CDR3 reads CASSSPTGTSGYNEQFF. The CDR3 coding sequence is TGTGCCAGCAGCTCCCCCACCGGGACTAGCGGATACAATGAGCAGTTCTTC. The rearrangement joins TRBV27 to TRBJ2-1, with 11 bases fitting TRBD2. The CDR3 totals 17 residues. V shed 6 bases and J 4 bases; nucleotides not matched to a gene: 11. CDR1 and CDR2 (germline): MNHEY, SMNVEV (reference sequence).

V gene TRBV29-1 combines with J gene TRBJ1-2, with 12 bases matching TRBD1. CDR3 length: 15 amino acids. Germline V gives CDR1 SQVTM, CDR2 ANQGSEA. Trimming took 0 bases from V and 5 from J; bases not matched to a gene: 4. CDR3 in amino acids: CSVEDQGQGAYGYTF. The CDR3 region has the DNA TGCAGCGTTGAAGATCAGGGACAGGGGGCGTATGGCTACACCTTC.

In regard to this clone: Different DNA sequences within this sample yield the same CDR3. The CDR3 region has the DNA TGTGCCAGCAGTAGAGGGGGGAACACTGAAGCTTTCTTT. It codes for CASSRGGNTEAFF. This chain uses TRBV25-1 with TRBJ1-1; weak D call: TRBD1 (6 bases). The germline V gene encodes CDR1 MGHDK and CDR2 SYGVNS. The CDR3 has 13 residues. Trimming left V 5 bases short and J 1 base short, with 8 bases between.

The rearrangement uses TRBV27 and TRBJ2-7, with a possible D match to TRBD2 (5 bases). V lost 5 bases to trimming and J lost 0 bases, with 8 bases between them. The CDR3 length is 13 residues. The germline V gene has CDR1 MNHEY and CDR2 SMNVEV (reference sequence). CDR3 nucleotides: TGTGCCAGCAGTACGGGGAGCTCCTACGAGCAGTACTTC. Its protein is CASSTGSSYEQYF.

This chain joins TRBV21-1 and TRBJ2-5; the D call of TRBD2 is as the table states it, not checked on the DNA. TRBV21-1 is a documented pseudogene. The CDR3 extends over 16 amino acids. The CDR3 spells CASSKKKGRSLETQYF. The CDR3 region has the DNA TGTGCCAGCAGCAAAAAAAAGGGGAGGTCCTTAGAGACCCAGTACTTC.

The V gene is TRBV4-3, the J gene TRBJ2-7, with no clear D. The CDR3 loop spans 14 amino acids. V gave up 1 base and J gave up 0 bases, with 7 bases separating them. Looked up from germline, CDR1 is LGHNA and CDR2 is YSLEER. CDR3 residues: CASSQGLSSYEQYF. As DNA, the CDR3 is TGCGCCAGCAGCCAAGGCCTTAGCTCCTACGAGCAGTACTTC.

This clone was seen once. The chain employs TRBV2 and TRBJ2-1; TRBD2 matches at 8 bases. Trimming at V came to 10 bases and at J to 7 bases, leaving 9 bases not matched to a gene. The CDR3 runs 13 residues. Germline assignment: CDR1 SNHLY and CDR2 FYNNEI. The CDR3 nucleotides are TGTGCCACCCCAGCGGGAGAGTTGAATGAGCAGTTCTTC. Its translation is CATPAGELNEQFF.

This clone was observed a single time. V is TRBV5-1 and J is TRBJ1-1; D ambiguous. V was clipped by 1 base and J by 3 bases, with 10 bases between them. The CDR3 extends over 14 amino acids. Per germline, CDR1 SGHRS and CDR2 YFSETQ. CDR3 amino acids: CASSLFRGDTEAFF. The CDR3 DNA reads as TGCGCCAGCAGCTTGTTTCGTGGGGACACTGAAGCTTTCTTT.

The chain recombines TRBV27 with TRBJ2-7, with 8 bases fitting TRBD2. The CDR3 runs 15 residues. J gave up 4 bases and V 5 bases, and 10 bases lay outside the gene matches. CDR1 MNHEY and CDR2 SMNVEV come from the germline V gene (reference sequence). In DNA, the CDR3 is TGTGCCAGCAGTGCCCGGGAGAGCGGGAGTTACGAGCAGTACTTC. Its protein is CASSARESGSYEQYF.

The chain is built from TRBV19 and TRBJ1-1; D is unclear. Germline loops: CDR1 LNHDA, CDR2 SQIVND (reference sequence). The V end lost 0 bases, the J end lost 4 bases, and 12 bases lay between the germline ends. The CDR3 spans 15 residues. CDR3 sequence: CASSIDLEVGTEAFF. CDR3 sequence (DNA): TGTGCCAGTAGTATAGATTTGGAAGTAGGCACTGAAGCTTTCTTT.

This chain links TRBV6-5 with TRBJ2-7; 7 bases line up with TRBD1. The CDR3 loop spans 14 amino acids. The junction had 1 base not matched to a gene; V was cut back by 2 bases and J by 0 bases. CDR1 and CDR2 from the germline V gene are MNHEY and SVGAGI. The CDR3 sequence is CASSYGQDSYEQYF. The CDR3 nucleotides are TGTGCCAGCAGTTACGGACAGGACTCCTACGAGCAGTACTTC.

This clone has only one observation. This rearrangement joins TRBV27 to TRBJ2-5; TRBD2 matches at 10 bases. This CDR3 comprises 16 residues. Trimming cost V 3 bases and J 0 bases; bases outside gene matches: 4. Germline V gene sequence: CDR1 MNHEY, CDR2 SMNVEV (reference sequence). CDR3 residues: CASSLGLAFDQETQYF. The DNA of the CDR3 is TGTGCCAGCAGTTTGGGACTAGCGTTCGACCAAGAGACCCAGTACTTC.

The chain uses TRBV11-2 and TRBJ2-3, with 9 bases matching TRBD2. This CDR3 has 16 residues. The V gene end was trimmed by 1 base and the J gene end by 2 bases; junction bases not matched to a gene: 4. Germline values: CDR1 SGHAT, CDR2 FQNNGV. The CDR3 DNA reads as TGTGCCAGCAGCTTAGGCGCTAGCGGGATCACAGATACGCAGTATTTT. Translation gives CASSLGASGITDTQYF. Full variable domain (outside the CDR3, taken from reference TRBV11-2 and TRBJ2-3): EAGVAQSPRYKIIEKRQSVAFWCNPISGHATLYWYQQILGQGPKLLIQFQNNGVVDDSQLPKDRFSAERLKGVDSTLKIQPAKLEDSAVYLCASSLGASGITDTQYFGPGTRLTVL.

The rearrangement joins TRBV15 to TRBJ2-7; D might be TRBD1 or TRBD2, each matching 5 bases. CDR1 is LNHNV, CDR2 YYDKDF, per germline (reference sequence). V dropped 3 bases and J dropped 5 bases, with 11 bases sitting between them. The length of the CDR3 is 13 residues. CDR3 in amino acids: CATSRSGTDEQYF. The CDR3 bases are TGTGCCACCAGCAGGTCCGGGACGGACGAGCAGTACTTC.

CDR3 sequence: CASSPGTGHYEQYF. The CDR3 nucleotides are TGTGCCAGTAGTCCCGGGACAGGCCACTACGAGCAGTACTTC. V is TRBV19 and J is TRBJ2-7; 8 bases are a match to TRBD1. Germline CDR1 reads LNHDA; CDR2 reads SQIVND (reference sequence). V was clipped by 5 bases and J by 3 bases; unmatched bases: 6. The CDR3 is 14 residues long. Drawing the rest from reference TRBV19 and TRBJ2-7, the complete variable domain is DGGITQSPKYLFRKEGQNVTLSCEQNLNHDAMYWYRQDPGQGLRLIYYSQIVNDFQKGDIAEGYSVSREKKESFPLTVTSAQKNPTAFYLCASSPGTGHYEQYFGPGTRLTVT.

The chain employs TRBV25-1 and TRBJ2-1; possible D gene TRBD2, 6 bases. CDR1 MGHDK and CDR2 SYGVNS come from the germline V gene. V was pared by 3 bases and J by 3 bases, with 6 bases between. This CDR3 is built from 13 residues. CDR3 protein: CASSDGGYNEQFF. CDR3 sequence (DNA): TGTGCCAGCAGTGACGGGGGCTACAATGAGCAGTTCTTC. Looking up the rest from reference TRBV25-1 and TRBJ2-1 gives the full variable domain: EADIYQTPRYLVIGTGKKITLECSQTMGHDKMYWYQQDPGMELHLIHYSYGVNSTEKGDLSSESTVSRIRTEHFPLTLESARPSHTSQYLCASSDGGYNEQFFGPGTRLTVL.

The chain couples TRBV4-2 to TRBJ1-4, with D possibly matching TRBD1 (5 bases). The CDR3 is made up of 16 amino acids. Looked up from germline, CDR1 is LGHNA and CDR2 is YNFKEQ. V gave up 1 base and J gave up 6 bases, with 15 bases separating them. This chain's CDR3 is CASSQGPGAEDEKLFF. In DNA, the CDR3 is TGTGCCAGCAGCCAAGGCCCCGGGGCGGAGGATGAAAAACTGTTTTTT.

This clone was recorded once. This rearrangement joins TRBV9 to TRBJ2-2; D unresolved. CDR1 is SGDLS and CDR2 is YYNGEE in the germline V gene. This CDR3 has 13 amino acids. V lost 0 bases to trimming and J lost 6 bases, with 6 bases between them. DNA of the CDR3: TGTGCCAGCAGCGTAGTAAATGCCGGGGAGCTGTTTTTT. Protein sequence: CASSVVNAGELFF.

The chain recombines TRBV5-4 with TRBJ2-7; 10 positions agree with TRBD2. CDR1 and CDR2 from the germline V gene are SGHNT and YYREEE (reference sequence). The ends lost 4 bases at V and 2 bases at J; junction bases unmatched: 6. This CDR3 has 15 amino acids. CDR3 amino acids: CASSPRTSGTYEQYF. The CDR3 DNA follows: TGTGCCAGCAGCCCCCGGACTAGCGGAACCTACGAGCAGTACTTC.

This clone has just one count. The genes are TRBV2 and TRBJ2-2; D is unresolved. From germline, CDR1 is SNHLY and CDR2 FYNNEI. V was shortened by 3 bases and J by 4 bases, with 18 bases between the two germline ends. The CDR3 spans 17 residues. CDR3 region: CASSDKPTALGTGELFF. The CDR3 nucleotides read TGTGCCAGCAGTGACAAACCGACCGCCCTCGGCACCGGGGAGCTGTTTTTT.

This chain uses TRBV7-9 with TRBJ2-2; D gene ambiguous. Germline V gene sequence: CDR1 SEHNR, CDR2 FQNEAQ (reference sequence). This CDR3 is 13 amino acids long. V was clipped by 0 bases and J by 4 bases, with 3 bases between them. CDR3 residues: CASSLAGTGELFF. In DNA form, the CDR3 reads TGTGCCAGCAGCTTAGCGGGCACCGGGGAGCTGTTTTTT. The full variable domain, completed using reference TRBV7-9 and TRBJ2-2, is DTGVSQNPRHKITKRGQNVTFRCDPISEHNRLYWYRQTLGQGPEFLTYFQNEAQLEKSRLLSDRFSAERPKGSFSTLEIQRTEQGDSAMYLCASSLAGTGELFFGEGSRLTVL.

This chain joins TRBV6-5 and TRBJ2-1; D gene uncertain. The CDR3 is 13 residues long. Deletions cut 8 bases from V and 8 bases from J, with 16 bases between. Germline V gene sequence: CDR1 MNHEY, CDR2 SVGAGI. In nucleotides, the CDR3 is TGTGCCAGCTTCTCTCCCCCCTTCCATGAGCAGTTCTTC. Its protein product is CASFSPPFHEQFF.